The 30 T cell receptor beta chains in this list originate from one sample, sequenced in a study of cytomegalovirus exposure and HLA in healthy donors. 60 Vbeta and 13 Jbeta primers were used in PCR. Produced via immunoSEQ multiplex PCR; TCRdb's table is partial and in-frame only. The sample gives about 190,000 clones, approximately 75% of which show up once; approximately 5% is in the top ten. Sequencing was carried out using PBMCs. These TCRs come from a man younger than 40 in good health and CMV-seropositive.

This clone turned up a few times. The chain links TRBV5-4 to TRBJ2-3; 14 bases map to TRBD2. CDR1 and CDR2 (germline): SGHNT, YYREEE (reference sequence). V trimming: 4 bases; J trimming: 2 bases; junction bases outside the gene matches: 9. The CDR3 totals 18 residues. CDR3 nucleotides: TGTGCCAGCAGCCCCTGGACTAGCGGGGGGCCCGACACAGATACGCAGTATTTT. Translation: CASSPWTSGGPDTDTQYF.

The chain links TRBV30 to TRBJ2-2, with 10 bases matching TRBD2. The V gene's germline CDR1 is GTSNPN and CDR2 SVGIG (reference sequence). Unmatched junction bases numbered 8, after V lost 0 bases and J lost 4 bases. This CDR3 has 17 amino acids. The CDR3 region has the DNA TGTGCCTGGAGTGTACGAGCGGGGGGGCCTGTCACCGGGGAGCTGTTTTTT. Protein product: CAWSVRAGGPVTGELFF.

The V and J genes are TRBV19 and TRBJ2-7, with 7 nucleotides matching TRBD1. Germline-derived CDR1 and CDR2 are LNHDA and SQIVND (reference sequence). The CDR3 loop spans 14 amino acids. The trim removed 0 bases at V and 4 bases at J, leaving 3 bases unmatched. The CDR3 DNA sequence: TGTGCCAGTAGTATAGATGAACAGGGGTACGAGCAGTACTTC. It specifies CASSIDEQGYEQYF.

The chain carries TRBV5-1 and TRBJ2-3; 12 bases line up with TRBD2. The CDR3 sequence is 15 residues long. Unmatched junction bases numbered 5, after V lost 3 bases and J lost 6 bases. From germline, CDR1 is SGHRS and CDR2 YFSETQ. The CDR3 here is CASSSRTSGADTQYF. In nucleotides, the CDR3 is TGCGCCAGCAGCTCCCGGACTAGCGGGGCGGATACGCAGTATTTT.

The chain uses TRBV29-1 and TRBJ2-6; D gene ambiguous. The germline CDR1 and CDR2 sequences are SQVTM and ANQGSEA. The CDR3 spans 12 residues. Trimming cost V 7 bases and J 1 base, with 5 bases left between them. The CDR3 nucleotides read TGCAGCGCGACTTCTGGGGCCAACGTCCTGACTTTC. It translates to CSATSGANVLTF.

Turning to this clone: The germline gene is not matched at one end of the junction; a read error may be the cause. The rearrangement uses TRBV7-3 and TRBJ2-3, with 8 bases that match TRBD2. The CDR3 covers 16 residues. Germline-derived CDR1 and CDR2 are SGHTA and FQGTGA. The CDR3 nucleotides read TGTGCCAGCAGTTTAAACGGGGGGGCGGGTGGAGATACGCAGTATTTT. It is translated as CASSLNGGAGGDTQYF.

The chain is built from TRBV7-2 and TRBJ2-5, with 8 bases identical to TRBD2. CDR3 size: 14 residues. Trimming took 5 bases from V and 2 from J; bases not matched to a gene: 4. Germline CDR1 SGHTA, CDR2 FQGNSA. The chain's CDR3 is CASSGTGGQETQYF. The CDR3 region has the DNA TGTGCCAGCAGCGGAACGGGGGGGCAAGAGACCCAGTACTTC.

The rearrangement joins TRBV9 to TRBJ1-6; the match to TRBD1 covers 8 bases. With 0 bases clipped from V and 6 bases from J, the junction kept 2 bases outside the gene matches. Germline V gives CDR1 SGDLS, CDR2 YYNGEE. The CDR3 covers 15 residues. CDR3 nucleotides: TGTGCCAGCAGCGTAGGGGACAGGCCTAATTCACCCCTCCACTTT. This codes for CASSVGDRPNSPLHF.

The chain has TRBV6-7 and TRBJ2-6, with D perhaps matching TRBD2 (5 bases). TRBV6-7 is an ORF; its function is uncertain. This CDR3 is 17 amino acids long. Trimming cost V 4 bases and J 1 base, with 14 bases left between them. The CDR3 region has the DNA TGTGCCAGCAGTTCCCGCCCAACGGGGTCTGGGGCCAACGTCCTGACTTTC. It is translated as CASSSRPTGSGANVLTF.

The chain's CDR3 is CASSSASLTLQETQYF. The CDR3 region has the DNA TGTGCCAGCAGCTCCGCGTCCCTGACACTTCAAGAGACCCAGTACTTC. The J gene is TRBJ2-5, the V gene TRBV5-4; D is uncertain. Deletions cut 3 bases from V and 2 bases from J, with 17 bases between. The V gene's germline CDR1 is SGHNT and CDR2 YYREEE (reference sequence). The length of the CDR3 is 16 residues. The whole variable domain, remainder taken from reference TRBV5-4 and TRBJ2-5, is ETGVTQSPTHLIKTRGQQVTLRCSSQSGHNTVSWYQQALGQGPQFIFQYYREEENGRGNFPPRFSGLQFPNYSSELNVNALELDDSALYLCASSSASLTLQETQYFGPGTRLLVL.

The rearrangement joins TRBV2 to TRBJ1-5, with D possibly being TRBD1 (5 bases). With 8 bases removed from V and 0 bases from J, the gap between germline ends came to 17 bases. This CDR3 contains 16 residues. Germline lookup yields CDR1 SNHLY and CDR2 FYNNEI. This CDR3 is CASRKGGTYSNQPQHF. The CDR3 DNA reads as TGTGCCAGCCGAAAGGGCGGGACTTATAGCAATCAGCCCCAGCATTTT.

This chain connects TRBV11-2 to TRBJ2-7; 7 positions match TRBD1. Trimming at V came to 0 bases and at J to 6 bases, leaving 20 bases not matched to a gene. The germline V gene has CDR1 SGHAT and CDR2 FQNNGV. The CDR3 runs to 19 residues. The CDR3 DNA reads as TGTGCCAGCAGCTTAGATCAGAGACGCGCCAGGGGGTATTCCGGCGAGCAGTACTTC. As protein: CASSLDQRRARGYSGEQYF.

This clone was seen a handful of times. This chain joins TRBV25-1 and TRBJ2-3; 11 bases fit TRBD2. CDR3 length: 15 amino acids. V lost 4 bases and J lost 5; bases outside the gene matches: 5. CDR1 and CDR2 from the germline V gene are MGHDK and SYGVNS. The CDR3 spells CASSGSGGAGDTQYF. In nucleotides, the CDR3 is TGTGCCAGCAGTGGTAGCGGGGGGGCCGGAGATACGCAGTATTTT.

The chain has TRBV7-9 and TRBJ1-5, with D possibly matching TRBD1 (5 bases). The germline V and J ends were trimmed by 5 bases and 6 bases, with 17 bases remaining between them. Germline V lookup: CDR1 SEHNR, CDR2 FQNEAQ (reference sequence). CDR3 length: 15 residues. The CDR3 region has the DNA TGTGCCAGCAGCGACTGGGGGGGTGAGGTTCAGCCCCAGCATTTT. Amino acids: CASSDWGGEVQPQHF.

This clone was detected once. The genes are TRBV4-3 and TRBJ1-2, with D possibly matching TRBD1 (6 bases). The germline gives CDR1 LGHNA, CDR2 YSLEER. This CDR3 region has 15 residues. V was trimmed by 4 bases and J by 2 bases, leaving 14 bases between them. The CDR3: CASSPNGTPNYGYTF. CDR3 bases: TGCGCCAGCAGCCCGAACGGGACACCCAACTATGGCTACACCTTC.

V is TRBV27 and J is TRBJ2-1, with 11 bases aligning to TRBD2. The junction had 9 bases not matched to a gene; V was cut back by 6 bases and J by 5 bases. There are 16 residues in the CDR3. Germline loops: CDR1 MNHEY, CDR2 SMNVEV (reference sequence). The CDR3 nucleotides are TGTGCCAGCAGGGGGGTAGCGGGAGGGAGGGACAATGAGCAGTTCTTC. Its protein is CASRGVAGGRDNEQFF.

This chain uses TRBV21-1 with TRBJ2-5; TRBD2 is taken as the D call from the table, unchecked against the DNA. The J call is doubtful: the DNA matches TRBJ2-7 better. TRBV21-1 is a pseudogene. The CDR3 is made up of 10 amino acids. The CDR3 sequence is CASSNREQYF. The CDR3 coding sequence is TGTGCCAGCAGCAACCGCGAGCAGTACTTC.

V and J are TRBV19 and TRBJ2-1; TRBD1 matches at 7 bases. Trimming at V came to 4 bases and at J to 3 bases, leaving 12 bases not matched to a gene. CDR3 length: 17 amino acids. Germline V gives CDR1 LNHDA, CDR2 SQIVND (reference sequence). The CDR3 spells CASSTEQGQKIYNEQFF. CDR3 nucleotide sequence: TGTGCCAGTAGTACCGAACAGGGGCAAAAGATCTACAATGAGCAGTTCTTC.

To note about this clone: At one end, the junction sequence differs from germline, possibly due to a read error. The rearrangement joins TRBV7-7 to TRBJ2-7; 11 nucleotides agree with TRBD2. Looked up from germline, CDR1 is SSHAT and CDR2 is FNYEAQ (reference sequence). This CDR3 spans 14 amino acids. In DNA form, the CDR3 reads TGTGCTAGCAGTCCGGGACTAGCGGCCTACGAGCAGTACTTC. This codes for CASSPGLAAYEQYF.

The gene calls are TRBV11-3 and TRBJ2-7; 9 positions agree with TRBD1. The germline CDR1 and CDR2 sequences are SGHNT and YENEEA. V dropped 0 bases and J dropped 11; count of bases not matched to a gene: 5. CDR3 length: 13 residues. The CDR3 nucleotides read TGTGCCAGCAGCTTAGAAACAGGGGGCGCGAAGTACTTC. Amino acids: CASSLETGGAKYF.

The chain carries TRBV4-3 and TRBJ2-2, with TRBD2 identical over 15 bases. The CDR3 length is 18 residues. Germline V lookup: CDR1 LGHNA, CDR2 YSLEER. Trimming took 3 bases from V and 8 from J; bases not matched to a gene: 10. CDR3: CASSHFTEGLAGGGELFF. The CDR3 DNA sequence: TGCGCCAGCAGCCATTTTACCGAGGGACTAGCGGGGGGAGGGGAGCTGTTTTTT.

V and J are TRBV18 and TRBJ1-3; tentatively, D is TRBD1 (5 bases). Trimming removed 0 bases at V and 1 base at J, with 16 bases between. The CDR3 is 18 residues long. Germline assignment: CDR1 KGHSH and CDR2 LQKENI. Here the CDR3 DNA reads TGTGCCAGCTCACCACCGGGGCTTCCAGTTGGGTCTGGAAACACCATATATTTT. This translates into CASSPPGLPVGSGNTIYF. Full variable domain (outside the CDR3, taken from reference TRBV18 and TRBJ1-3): NAGVMQNPRHLVRRRGQEARLRCSPMKGHSHVYWYRQLPEEGLKFMVYLQKENIIDESGMPKERFSAEFPKEGPSILRIQQVVRGDSAAYFCASSPPGLPVGSGNTIYFGEGSWLTVV.

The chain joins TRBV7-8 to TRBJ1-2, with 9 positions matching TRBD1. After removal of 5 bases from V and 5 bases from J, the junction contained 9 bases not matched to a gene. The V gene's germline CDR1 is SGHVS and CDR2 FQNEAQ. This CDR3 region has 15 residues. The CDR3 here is CASSPRDRERYGYTF. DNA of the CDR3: TGTGCCAGCAGCCCCCGGGACAGGGAGAGGTATGGCTACACCTTC.

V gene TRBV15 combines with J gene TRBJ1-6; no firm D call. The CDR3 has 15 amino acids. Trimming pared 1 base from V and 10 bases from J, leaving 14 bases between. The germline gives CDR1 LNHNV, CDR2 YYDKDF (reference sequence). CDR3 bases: TGTGCCACCAGCAGAGTGCGGGGTATGGGCTCACCCCTCCACTTT. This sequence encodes CATSRVRGMGSPLHF.

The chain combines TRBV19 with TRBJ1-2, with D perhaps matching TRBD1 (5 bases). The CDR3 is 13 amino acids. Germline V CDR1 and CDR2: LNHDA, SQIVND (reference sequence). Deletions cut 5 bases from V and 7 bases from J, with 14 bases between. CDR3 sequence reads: CASSPAPGGGYTF. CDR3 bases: TGTGCCAGTAGTCCCGCGCCCGGGGGTGGCTACACCTTC. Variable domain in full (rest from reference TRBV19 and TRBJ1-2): DGGITQSPKYLFRKEGQNVTLSCEQNLNHDAMYWYRQDPGQGLRLIYYSQIVNDFQKGDIAEGYSVSREKKESFPLTVTSAQKNPTAFYLCASSPAPGGGYTFGSGTRLTVV.

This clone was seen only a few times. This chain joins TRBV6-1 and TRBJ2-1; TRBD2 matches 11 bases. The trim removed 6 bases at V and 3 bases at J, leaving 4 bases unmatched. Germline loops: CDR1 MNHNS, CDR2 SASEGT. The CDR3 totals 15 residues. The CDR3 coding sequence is TGTGCCAGCAGCTCTGGGACTAGCGGCTACAATGAGCAGTTCTTC. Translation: CASSSGTSGYNEQFF.

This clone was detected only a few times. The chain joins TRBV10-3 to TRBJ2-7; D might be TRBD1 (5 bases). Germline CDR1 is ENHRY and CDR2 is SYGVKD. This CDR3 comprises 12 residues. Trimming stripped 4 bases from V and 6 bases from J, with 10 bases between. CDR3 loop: CAISGEGVEQYF. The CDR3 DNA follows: TGTGCCATCAGTGGGGAAGGGGTCGAGCAGTACTTC.

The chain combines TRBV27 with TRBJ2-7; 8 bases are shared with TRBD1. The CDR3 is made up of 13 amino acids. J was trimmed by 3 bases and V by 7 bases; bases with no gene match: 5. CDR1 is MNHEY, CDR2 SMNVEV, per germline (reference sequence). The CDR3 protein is CASIRTGGYEQYF. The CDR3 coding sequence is TGTGCCAGCATCCGTACAGGGGGCTACGAGCAGTACTTC.

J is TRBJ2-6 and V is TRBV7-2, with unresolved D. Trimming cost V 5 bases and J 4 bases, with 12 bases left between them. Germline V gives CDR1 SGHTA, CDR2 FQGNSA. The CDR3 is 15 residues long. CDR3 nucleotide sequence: TGTGCCAGCAGCCCCCAGACTGGGGGGGCCAACGTCCTGACTTTC. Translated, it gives CASSPQTGGANVLTF.

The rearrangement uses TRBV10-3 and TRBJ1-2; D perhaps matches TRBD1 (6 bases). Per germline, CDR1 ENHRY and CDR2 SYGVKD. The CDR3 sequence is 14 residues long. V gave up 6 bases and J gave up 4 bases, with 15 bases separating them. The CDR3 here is CAISAGARVYGYTF. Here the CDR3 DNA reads TGTGCCATCAGCGCAGGGGCGCGGGTCTATGGCTACACCTTC.